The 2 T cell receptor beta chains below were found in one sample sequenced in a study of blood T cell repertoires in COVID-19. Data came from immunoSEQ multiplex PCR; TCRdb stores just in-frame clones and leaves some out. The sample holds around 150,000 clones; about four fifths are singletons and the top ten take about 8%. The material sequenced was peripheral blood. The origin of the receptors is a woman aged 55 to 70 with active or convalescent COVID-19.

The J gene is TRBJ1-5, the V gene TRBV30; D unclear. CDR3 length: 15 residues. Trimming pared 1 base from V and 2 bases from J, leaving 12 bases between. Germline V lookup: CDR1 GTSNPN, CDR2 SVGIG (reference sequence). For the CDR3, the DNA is TGTGCCTGGAGTGACCGGGGAGCTGGCAATCAGCCCCAGCATTTT. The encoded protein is CAWSDRGAGNQPQHF.

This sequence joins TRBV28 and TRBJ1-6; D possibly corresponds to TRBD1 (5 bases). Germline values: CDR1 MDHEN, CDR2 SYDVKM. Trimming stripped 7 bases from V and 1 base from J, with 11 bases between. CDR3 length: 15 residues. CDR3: CASNTGGSYNSPLHF. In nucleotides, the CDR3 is TGTGCCAGCAATACGGGGGGGTCCTATAATTCACCCCTCCACTTT.